This TCR beta chain stems from a study of blood T cell repertoires in COVID-19. Data came from immunoSEQ multiplex PCR; TCRdb stores just in-frame clones and leaves some out. The sample has fewer than 65,000 clones, about nine tenths seen once; the top ten hold around 10%. This clone appeared once. The sequence was collected from a human donor with acute or convalescent COVID-19. The donor label of this sample is uncertain. The sequenced sample consisted of peripheral blood.

In DNA form, the CDR3 reads TGTGCCAGCAGTCCCGGGACAGGGGCCACCTATAATTCACCCCTCCACTTT. Encoded protein: CASSPGTGATYNSPLHF. The V call is TRBV28, the J call TRBJ1-6, with 10 bases identical to TRBD1. The CDR3 spans 17 residues. Trimming took 5 bases from V and 2 from J; bases not matched to a gene: 6. Looked up from germline, CDR1 is MDHEN and CDR2 is SYDVKM.